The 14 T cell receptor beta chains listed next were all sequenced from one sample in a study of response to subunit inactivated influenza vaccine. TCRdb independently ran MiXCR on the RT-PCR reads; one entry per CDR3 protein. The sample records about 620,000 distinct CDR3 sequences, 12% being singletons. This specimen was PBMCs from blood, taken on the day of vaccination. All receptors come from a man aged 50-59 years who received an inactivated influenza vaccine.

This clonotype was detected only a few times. Here the CDR3 reads CASSDQENPTDTQYF. The CDR3 bases are TGTGCCAGCAGCGACCAGGAAAATCCCACAGATACGCAGTATTTT. The chain links TRBV7-9 to TRBJ2-3; D remains ambiguous. The CDR3 totals 15 residues. The V end was cut by 5 bases, the J end by 2 bases, with 14 bases between. Germline CDR1 is SEHNR and CDR2 is FQNEAQ (reference sequence). The variable domain in full, completed from reference TRBV7-9 and TRBJ2-3, reads DTGVSQNPRHKITKRGQNVTFRCDPISEHNRLYWYRQTLGQGPEFLTYFQNEAQLEKSRLLSDRFSAERPKGSFSTLEIQRTEQGDSAMYLCASSDQENPTDTQYFGPGTRLTVL.

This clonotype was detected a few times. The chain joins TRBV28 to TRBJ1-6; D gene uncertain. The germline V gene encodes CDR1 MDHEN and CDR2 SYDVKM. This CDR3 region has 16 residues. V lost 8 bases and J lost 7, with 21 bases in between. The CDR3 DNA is TGTGCCAGCCGCAGAACGCGGGGATACTTAAATTCACCCCTCCACTTT. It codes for CASRRTRGYLNSPLHF. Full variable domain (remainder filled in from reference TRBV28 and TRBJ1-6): DVKVTQSSRYLVKRTGEKVFLECVQDMDHENMFWYRQDPGLGLRLIYFSYDVKMKEKGDIPEGYSVSREKKERFSLILESASTNQTSMYLCASRRTRGYLNSPLHFGNGTRLTVT.

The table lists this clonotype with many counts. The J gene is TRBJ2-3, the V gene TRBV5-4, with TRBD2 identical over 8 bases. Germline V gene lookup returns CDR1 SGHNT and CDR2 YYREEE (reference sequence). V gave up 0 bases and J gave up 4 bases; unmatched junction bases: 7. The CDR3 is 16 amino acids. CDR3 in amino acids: CASSLAPGGSADTQYF. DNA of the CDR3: TGTGCCAGCAGCTTGGCCCCGGGGGGGTCTGCAGATACGCAGTATTTT.

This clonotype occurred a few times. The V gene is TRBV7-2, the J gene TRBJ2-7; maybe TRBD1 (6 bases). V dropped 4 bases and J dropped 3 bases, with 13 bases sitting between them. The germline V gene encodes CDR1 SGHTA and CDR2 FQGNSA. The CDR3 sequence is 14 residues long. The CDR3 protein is CASSYTRGFYEQYF. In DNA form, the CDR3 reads TGTGCCAGCAGCTATACCAGGGGATTCTACGAGCAGTACTTC. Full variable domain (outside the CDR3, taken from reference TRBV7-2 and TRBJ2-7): GAGVSQSPSNKVTEKGKDVELRCDPISGHTALYWYRQSLGQGLEFLIYFQGNSAPDKSGLPSDRFSAERTGGSVSTLTIQRTQQEDSAVYLCASSYTRGFYEQYFGPGTRLTVT.

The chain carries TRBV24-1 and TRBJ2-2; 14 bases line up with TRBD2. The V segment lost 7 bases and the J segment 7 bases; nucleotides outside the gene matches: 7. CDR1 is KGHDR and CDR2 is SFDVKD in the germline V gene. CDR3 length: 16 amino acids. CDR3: CATRGTSGSLGGELFF. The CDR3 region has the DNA TGTGCCACCAGGGGGACTAGCGGGAGTTTAGGCGGGGAGCTGTTTTTT.

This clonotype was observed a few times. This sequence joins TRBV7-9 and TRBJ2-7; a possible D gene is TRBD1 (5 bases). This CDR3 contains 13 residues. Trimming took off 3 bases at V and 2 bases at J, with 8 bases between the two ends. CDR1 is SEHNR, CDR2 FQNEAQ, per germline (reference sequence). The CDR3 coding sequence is TGTGCCAGCAGCTTGAGGACAACCTACGAGCAGTACTTC. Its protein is CASSLRTTYEQYF.

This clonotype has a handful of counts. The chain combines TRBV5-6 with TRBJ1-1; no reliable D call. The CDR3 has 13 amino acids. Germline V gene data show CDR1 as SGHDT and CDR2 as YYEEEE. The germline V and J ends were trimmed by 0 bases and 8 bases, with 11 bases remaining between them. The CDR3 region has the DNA TGTGCCAGCAGCTTGGTAGCCTCGCCCGAAGCTTTCTTT. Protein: CASSLVASPEAFF.

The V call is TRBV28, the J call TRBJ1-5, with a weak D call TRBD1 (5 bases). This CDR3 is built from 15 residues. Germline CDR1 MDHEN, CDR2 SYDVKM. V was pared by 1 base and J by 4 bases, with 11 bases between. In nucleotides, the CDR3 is TGTGCCAGCAGTTTATCAGGGCCTCCTAATCAGCCCCAGCATTTT. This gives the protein CASSLSGPPNQPQHF.

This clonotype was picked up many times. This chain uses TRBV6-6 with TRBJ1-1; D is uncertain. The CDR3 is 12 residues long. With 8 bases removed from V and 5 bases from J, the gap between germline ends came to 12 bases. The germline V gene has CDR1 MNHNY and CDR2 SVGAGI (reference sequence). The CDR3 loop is CASVGLGTEAFF. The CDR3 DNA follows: TGTGCCAGCGTGGGTTTAGGGACTGAAGCTTTCTTT.

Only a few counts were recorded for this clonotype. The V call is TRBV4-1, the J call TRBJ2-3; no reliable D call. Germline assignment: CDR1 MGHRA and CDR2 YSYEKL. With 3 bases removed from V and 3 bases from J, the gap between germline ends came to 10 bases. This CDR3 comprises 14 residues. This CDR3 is CASSHVTRTDTQYF. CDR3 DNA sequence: TGCGCCAGCAGCCACGTTACCAGGACAGATACGCAGTATTTT.

In nucleotides, the CDR3 is TGTGCCAGCAGCCAGCAAGGGGCGGGAGGGCAGCCCCAGCATTTT. Translating gives CASSQQGAGGQPQHF. V usage is TRBV3-1 and J usage is TRBJ1-5, with D possibly matching TRBD1 (5 bases). Between the trimmed V and J ends, which lost 3 bases and 7 bases, there was a span of 16 bases. The CDR3 covers 15 residues. Germline V CDR1 and CDR2: LGHDT, YNNKEL (reference sequence).

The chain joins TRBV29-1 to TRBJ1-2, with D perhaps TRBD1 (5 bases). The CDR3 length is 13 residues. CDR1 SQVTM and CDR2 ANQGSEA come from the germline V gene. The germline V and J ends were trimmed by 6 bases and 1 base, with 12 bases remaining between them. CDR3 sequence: CSVPRRDNYGYTF. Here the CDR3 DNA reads TGCAGCGTCCCTCGCAGGGATAACTATGGCTACACCTTC.

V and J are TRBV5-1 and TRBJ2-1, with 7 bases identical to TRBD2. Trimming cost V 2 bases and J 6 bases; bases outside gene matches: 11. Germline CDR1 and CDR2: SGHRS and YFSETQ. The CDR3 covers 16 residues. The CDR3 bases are TGCGCCAGCAGCTTACCCTCGGGCGGGGGTCCCAATGAGCAGTTCTTC. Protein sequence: CASSLPSGGGPNEQFF.

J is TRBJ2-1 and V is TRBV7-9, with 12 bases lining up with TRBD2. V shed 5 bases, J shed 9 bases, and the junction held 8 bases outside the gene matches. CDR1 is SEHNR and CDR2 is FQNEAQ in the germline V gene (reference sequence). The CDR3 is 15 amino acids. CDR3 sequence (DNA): TGTGCCAGCAGCCCGACTAGCGGGAGATGGAGTGAGCAGTTCTTC. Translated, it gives CASSPTSGRWSEQFF.